The following is a TCR beta chain sequence with its context. Its antigen remains unidentified. This entry belongs to a study of OX40 agonist ivuxolimab in advanced cancers. Study at large: Participants could have had prior anti-PD-1, anti-PD-L1 or anti-CTLA-4 therapy, and around 40% had some.

General study results and limits: Antigen targets of the expanded peripheral T cells went undetermined. In CD8+ T cells, expanded clones were on average more numerous than in CD4+.

The CDR3 runs 13 residues. Trimming removed 4 bases from V and 3 bases from J, with 12 bases in between. Germline CDR1 is SQVTM and CDR2 is ANQGSEA. The assay was immunoSEQ multiplex PCR, and TCRdb's table has in-frame clones only and misses some. The sample contains 100,000 to 130,000 clones, around 93% of which appear only once. The receptor was isolated from an adult with an advanced solid tumor such as melanoma, head and neck, liver or kidney cancer. Sample: CD4+ or CD8+ T cells sorted from blood, taken in a trial of the OX40 agonist ivuxolimab. The chain recombines TRBV29-1 with TRBJ1-1; unclear D gene. The CDR3 nucleotides read TGCAGCGTTGGACGGTACATGGACACTGAAGCTTTCTTT. Amino acids: CSVGRYMDTEAFF. The variable domain in full, completed from reference TRBV29-1 and TRBJ1-1, reads SAVISQKPSRDICQRGTSLTIQCQVDSQVTMMFWYRQQPGQSLTLIATANQGSEATYESGFVIDKFPISRPNLTFSTLTVSNMSPEDSSIYLCSVGRYMDTEAFFGQGTRLTVV.